Listed below are T cell receptor beta chains from one sample, sequenced in a study of T cells in Graves' hyperthyroidism and ophthalmopathy. TCRdb used MiXCR to reprocess the multiplex PCR reads, holding one entry per CDR3 protein. The repertoire holds roughly 180,000 distinct CDR3 sequences, with 9.4% as singletons. The sequencing input was blood. The receptors here all came from a woman aged 18 to 35 with Graves' hyperthyroidism that later progressed to Graves' ophthalmopathy. Each CDR3 is given with its conserved first and last residue. Each record gives: V gene, CDR3 protein.

>TRBV15
CATSRGGNQPQHF
>TRBV25-1
CASSEFRGLETDTQYF
>TRBV18
CASSPRDGAYNEQFF
>TRBV7-6
CASSLDSRSSGNTIYF
>TRBV20-1
CSAKSQGTTEAFF
>TRBV20-1
CSARDAQGADEQYF
>TRBV14
CASSRAGTQNYGYTF
>TRBV3-1
CASNQGQGYMNTEAFF
>TRBV11-2
CASSLAGMRNIQYF
>TRBV7-6
CASSLGLAGGSTDTQYF